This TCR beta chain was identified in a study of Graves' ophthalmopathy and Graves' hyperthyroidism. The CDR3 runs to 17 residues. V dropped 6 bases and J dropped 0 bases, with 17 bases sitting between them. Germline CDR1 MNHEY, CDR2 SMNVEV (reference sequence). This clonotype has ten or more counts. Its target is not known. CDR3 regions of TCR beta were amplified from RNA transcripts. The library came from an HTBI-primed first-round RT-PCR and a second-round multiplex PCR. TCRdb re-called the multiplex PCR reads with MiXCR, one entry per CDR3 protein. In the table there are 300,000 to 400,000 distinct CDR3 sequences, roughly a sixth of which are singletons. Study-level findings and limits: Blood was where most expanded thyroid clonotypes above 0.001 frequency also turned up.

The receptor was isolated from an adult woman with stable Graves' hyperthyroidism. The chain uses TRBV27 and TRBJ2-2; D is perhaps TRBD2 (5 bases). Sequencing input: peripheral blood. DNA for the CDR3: TGTGCCAGCAGACCCACACTCATGAGGGCGAACACCGGGGAGCTGTTTTTT. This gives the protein CASRPTLMRANTGELFF.